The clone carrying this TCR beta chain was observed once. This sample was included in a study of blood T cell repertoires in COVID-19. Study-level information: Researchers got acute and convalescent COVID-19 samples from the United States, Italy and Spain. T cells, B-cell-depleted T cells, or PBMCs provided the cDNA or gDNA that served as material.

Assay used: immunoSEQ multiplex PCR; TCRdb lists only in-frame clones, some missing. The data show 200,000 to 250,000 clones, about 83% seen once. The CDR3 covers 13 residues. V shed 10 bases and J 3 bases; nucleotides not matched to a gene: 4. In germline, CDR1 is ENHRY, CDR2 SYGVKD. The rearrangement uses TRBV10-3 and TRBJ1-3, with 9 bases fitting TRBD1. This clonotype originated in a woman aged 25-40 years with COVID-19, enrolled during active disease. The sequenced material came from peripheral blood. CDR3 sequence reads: CASTDRGGNTIYF. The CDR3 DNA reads TGTGCCAGTACGGACAGGGGTGGAAACACCATATATTTT.